The 10 T cell receptor beta chains given below trace back to one sample, sequenced in a study of T cells in Graves' hyperthyroidism and ophthalmopathy. Amplified TCR beta CDR3 regions derived from RNA transcripts. The HTBI primer set served for first-round RT-PCR of the TCR CDR3. TCRdb ran MiXCR on the multiplex PCR reads and lists one entry per CDR3 protein. The sample has fewer than 400,000 distinct CDR3 sequences, 25% seen once. Material: blood. The receptor set was obtained from a man aged 50 to 59 with Graves' hyperthyroidism.

The chain couples TRBV7-2 to TRBJ2-1; D gene uncertain. Trimming took off 1 base at V and 4 bases at J, with 11 bases between the two ends. Germline values: CDR1 SGHTA, CDR2 FQGNSA. The CDR3 consists of 15 residues. The CDR3 DNA reads TGTGCCAGCAGCTTAGGCGGTTTTAGTTACAATGAGCAGTTCTTC. This encodes CASSLGGFSYNEQFF.

In regard to this clonotype: Relative to the germline gene, one junction end is altered; a read error may explain this. The V call is TRBV2, the J call TRBJ1-5, with D uncertain. Germline V gives CDR1 SNHLY, CDR2 FYNNEI. The CDR3 is made up of 13 amino acids. Written as DNA, the CDR3 is TGTGCCAGCAGTGACCAAAGCAACCAGCCCCAGCATTTT. This gives the protein CASSDQSNQPQHF.

This clonotype was counted between two and nine times. The chain has TRBV5-1 and TRBJ2-3; D is perhaps TRBD1 (6 bases). Germline V CDR1 and CDR2: SGHRS, YFSETQ. The CDR3 length is 13 residues. Trimming cost V 7 bases and J 2 bases, with 11 bases left between them. In nucleotides, the CDR3 is TGCGCCAGCTCGGACAGTATCACAGATACGCAGTATTTT. Its translation: CASSDSITDTQYF.

This clonotype was counted only a few times. This chain uses TRBV7-2 with TRBJ2-3; 9 bases agree with TRBD2. The CDR3 sequence is 15 residues long. Losses at the gene ends were 5 bases for V and 6 bases for J; bases not matched to a gene: 9. Germline-derived CDR1 and CDR2 are SGHTA and FQGNSA. The CDR3 region is CASSRLSGRGDTQYF. CDR3 nucleotide sequence: TGTGCCAGCAGCAGACTTAGCGGGAGAGGTGATACGCAGTATTTT. The variable domain in full, with the rest retrieved from reference TRBV7-2 and TRBJ2-3, is GAGVSQSPSNKVTEKGKDVELRCDPISGHTALYWYRQSLGQGLEFLIYFQGNSAPDKSGLPSDRFSAERTGGSVSTLTIQRTQQEDSAVYLCASSRLSGRGDTQYFGPGTRLTVL.

In this sample, this clonotype turned up a few times. The rearrangement joins TRBV9 to TRBJ2-5; 10 positions agree with TRBD2. Germline CDR1 and CDR2: SGDLS and YYNGEE. Losses at the gene ends were 3 bases for V and 0 bases for J; bases not matched to a gene: 5. The CDR3 sequence is 16 residues long. The CDR3 DNA reads TGTGCCAGCAGCGCCCAACTAGCGGGAAACCAAGAGACCCAGTACTTC. It yields the protein CASSAQLAGNQETQYF.

This clonotype was detected only a few times. The gene calls are TRBV6-1 and TRBJ1-2, with D perhaps matching TRBD1 (5 bases). The CDR3 runs 16 residues. In germline, CDR1 is MNHNS, CDR2 SASEGT. V dropped 6 bases and J dropped 4 bases, with 21 bases sitting between them. CDR3 sequence (DNA): TGTGCCAGCAGGGGCGCCCGGGACGCCAGGAGCTATGGCTACACCTTC. Translation gives CASRGARDARSYGYTF.

This clonotype was seen a few times. V gene TRBV20-1 combines with J gene TRBJ2-3; D is undetermined. This CDR3 comprises 14 residues. The V gene's germline CDR1 is DFQATT and CDR2 SNEGSKA (reference sequence). V was cut by 3 bases and J by 0 bases, with 10 bases left in between. The CDR3 nucleotides are TGCAGTGCTAGCCCCCCCACTAGCACAGATACGCAGTATTTT. It is translated as CSASPPTSTDTQYF.

The chain is built from TRBV20-1 and TRBJ2-5; D perhaps matches TRBD2 (6 bases). With 8 bases removed from V and 5 bases from J, the gap between germline ends came to 21 bases. The CDR3 sequence is 14 residues long. Per the germline V gene, CDR1 is DFQATT and CDR2 is SNEGSKA (reference sequence). For the CDR3, the DNA is TGCAGTACTGGGGGGTCGAACAATTTGGAGACCCAGTACTTC. It encodes CSTGGSNNLETQYF.

The chain recombines TRBV27 with TRBJ1-6; no clear D gene. The CDR3 totals 14 residues. V lost 2 bases and J lost 6, with 8 bases in between. Germline V gives CDR1 MNHEY, CDR2 SMNVEV (reference sequence). The CDR3 here is CASSLGPLNSPLHF. CDR3 DNA: TGTGCCAGCAGTTTAGGGCCGCTTAATTCACCCCTCCACTTT.

This clonotype has a handful of counts. The V and J genes are TRBV9 and TRBJ2-7, with D unclear. The length of the CDR3 is 15 residues. The germline V gene has CDR1 SGDLS and CDR2 YYNGEE. The V end was cut by 4 bases, the J end by 5 bases, with 19 bases between. The CDR3 DNA sequence: TGTGCCAGCAGCCCCAGCGATGGAGTTGGGAACGAGCAGTACTTC. Encoded protein: CASSPSDGVGNEQYF.